Listed here are 19 T cell receptor beta chains from one sample, sequenced in a study of T cell responses to AZD1222 COVID-19 vaccine. Generated by immunoSEQ multiplex PCR, the TCRdb table keeps only in-frame clones and is missing some. Of 75,000 to 90,000 clones listed, roughly 86% are singletons. The sequencing used peripheral blood, collected on day 0 of AZD1222 vaccination. All receptors derive from an adult in good health.

The chain has TRBV4-1 and TRBJ1-2, with a tentative D call TRBD1 (6 bases). Germline CDR1 and CDR2: MGHRA and YSYEKL. The germline V and J ends were trimmed by 0 bases and 2 bases, with 10 bases remaining between them. The CDR3 extends over 15 amino acids. The CDR3 sequence: CASSQDTGRNYGYTF. The CDR3 coding sequence is TGCGCCAGCAGCCAAGATACAGGGAGGAACTATGGCTACACCTTC.

The J gene is TRBJ2-7, the V gene TRBV27; D is uncertain. The CDR3 loop spans 16 amino acids. CDR1 and CDR2 (germline): MNHEY, SMNVEV (reference sequence). With 4 bases removed from V and 3 bases from J, the gap between germline ends came to 19 bases. This chain's CDR3 is CASSYQALTSFYEQYF. DNA of the CDR3: TGTGCCAGCAGTTACCAGGCCCTTACGTCCTTCTACGAGCAGTACTTC.

The V call is TRBV4-1, the J call TRBJ1-4, with TRBD1 as a possible D gene (5 bases). Germline CDR1 and CDR2: MGHRA and YSYEKL. The V and J ends lost 3 bases and 3 bases respectively, with 11 bases between them. The CDR3 is 15 amino acids. The CDR3, as DNA: TGCGCCAGCAGCCACGTCGGGGGGTCTAATGAAAAACTGTTTTTT. It translates to CASSHVGGSNEKLFF.

The gene calls are TRBV14 and TRBJ2-7; 9 nucleotides agree with TRBD1. V gave up 4 bases and J gave up 4 bases; unmatched junction bases: 8. Germline V gene data show CDR1 as SGHDN and CDR2 as FVKESK. The CDR3 totals 15 residues. CDR3 sequence reads: CASSPTGGRWYEQYF. In nucleotides, the CDR3 is TGTGCCAGCAGCCCGACAGGGGGTAGATGGTACGAGCAGTACTTC.

The rearrangement links TRBV27 to TRBJ2-1; D tentatively reads TRBD1 or TRBD2 (5 bases each). CDR1 is MNHEY, CDR2 SMNVEV, per germline (reference sequence). The CDR3 has 14 residues. Trimming took 0 bases from V and 4 from J, leaving 7 bases between them. This CDR3 reads CASSLSGRYNEQFF. Written as DNA, the CDR3 is TGTGCCAGCAGTTTATCGGGACGGTACAATGAGCAGTTCTTC.

The chain uses TRBV12-3 or TRBV12-4 and TRBJ2-2, with D unresolved. Between the trimmed V and J ends, which lost 6 bases and 5 bases, there was a span of 7 bases. This CDR3 has 12 residues. The CDR3 sequence is CASSIGTGELFF. Here the CDR3 DNA reads TGTGCCAGCAGCATAGGAACCGGGGAGCTGTTTTTT.

CDR3: CASSPRDPGASILYEQYF. In DNA form, the CDR3 reads TGTGCCAGCAGCCCCCGGGATCCTGGGGCGTCTATTCTCTACGAGCAGTACTTC. V gene TRBV7-2 combines with J gene TRBJ2-7; D possibly matches TRBD1 or TRBD2 (5 bases each). Germline V lookup: CDR1 SGHTA, CDR2 FQGNSA. CDR3 length equals 18 residues. Trimming removed 5 bases at V and 3 bases at J, with 26 bases between.

The chain carries TRBV11-2 and TRBJ2-1, with D possibly matching TRBD2 (6 bases). The CDR3 spans 11 residues. V was pared by 8 bases and J by 7 bases, with 9 bases between. CDR1 is SGHAT, CDR2 FQNNGV, per germline. CDR3: CASGEVNEQFF. CDR3 DNA sequence: TGTGCCAGCGGGGAGGTGAATGAGCAGTTCTTC.

J is TRBJ2-7 and V is TRBV5-5; possible D gene TRBD1, 6 bases. V gave up 5 bases and J gave up 2 bases, with 11 bases separating them. From germline, CDR1 is SGHKS and CDR2 YYEKEE (reference sequence). The CDR3 length is 13 residues. DNA of the CDR3: TGTGCCAGCAGACAAGACAGGACCTACGAGCAGTACTTC. Translation: CASRQDRTYEQYF.

This chain joins TRBV11-2 and TRBJ1-1, with D unresolved. This CDR3 region has 12 residues. The germline V gene encodes CDR1 SGHAT and CDR2 FQNNGV. V gave up 1 base and J gave up 5 bases, with 5 bases separating them. Here the CDR3 DNA reads TGTGCCAGCAGCTTAGGCAGAACTGAAGCTTTCTTT. Protein: CASSLGRTEAFF.

In nucleotides, the CDR3 is TGCGCCAGCAGCCAATTTAGGAGCTCCTATAATTCACCCCTCCACTTT. Its protein is CASSQFRSSYNSPLHF. V is TRBV4-1 and J is TRBJ1-6; D gene ambiguous. Per the germline V gene, CDR1 is MGHRA and CDR2 is YSYEKL. The CDR3 length is 16 residues. Trimming removed 2 bases from V and 0 bases from J, with 8 bases in between.

A remark on this clone: The sample holds other DNA sequences that translate to the same CDR3. CDR3 bases: TGTGCCAGCAGTTACTCGGGGCCCTCTGGAAACACCATATATTTT. This sequence encodes CASSYSGPSGNTIYF. J is TRBJ1-3 and V is TRBV6-5; possible D gene TRBD1, 5 bases. Germline CDR1 is MNHEY and CDR2 is SVGAGI. Trimming shortened V by 0 bases and J by 0 bases, and 6 bases separated the two germline ends. CDR3 size: 15 residues.

This rearrangement joins TRBV30 to TRBJ1-2; D not certain. Germline CDR1 reads GTSNPN; CDR2 reads SVGIG (reference sequence). Trimming left V 0 bases short and J 4 bases short, with 12 bases between. This CDR3 is built from 14 residues. The CDR3: CAWSVQLGIYGYTF. Written as DNA, the CDR3 is TGTGCCTGGAGTGTACAGTTAGGGATCTATGGCTACACCTTC. Full variable domain (outside the CDR3, taken from reference TRBV30 and TRBJ1-2): SQTIHQWPATLVQPVGSPLSLECTVEGTSNPNLYWYRQAAGRGLQLLFYSVGIGQISSEVPQNLSASRPQDRQFILSSKKLLLSDSGFYLCAWSVQLGIYGYTFGSGTRLTVV.

The chain is built from TRBV5-1 and TRBJ2-3; TRBD2 matches 9 bases. The CDR3 sequence is 17 residues long. Germline values: CDR1 SGHRS, CDR2 YFSETQ. With 5 bases clipped from V and 3 bases from J, the junction kept 13 bases outside the gene matches. The CDR3 DNA reads TGCGCCAGCAGTTCCTCCTTGCGGGGGGGCGGTACAGATACGCAGTATTTT. Translated, it gives CASSSSLRGGGTDTQYF.

V is TRBV28 and J is TRBJ2-7, with TRBD2 matching 12 bases. The length of the CDR3 is 17 residues. The germline gives CDR1 MDHEN, CDR2 SYDVKM. Unmatched junction bases numbered 8, after V lost 2 bases and J lost 3 bases. CDR3: CASSLDRVTSGSYEQYF. CDR3 DNA sequence: TGTGCCAGCAGTTTAGACAGGGTGACTAGCGGGAGCTACGAGCAGTACTTC.

The genes are TRBV5-1 and TRBJ2-2, with 7 bases fitting TRBD1. The V gene's germline CDR1 is SGHRS and CDR2 YFSETQ. The trim removed 3 bases at V and 2 bases at J, leaving 19 bases unmatched. The CDR3 runs 20 residues. In DNA form, the CDR3 reads TGCGCCAGCAGCTACCTCCCCAGGGGAGTAGGGGGCCCTAACACCGGGGAGCTGTTTTTT. This codes for CASSYLPRGVGGPNTGELFF. Looking up the rest from reference TRBV5-1 and TRBJ2-2 gives the full variable domain: KAGVTQTPRYLIKTRGQQVTLSCSPISGHRSVSWYQQTPGQGLQFLFEYFSETQRNKGNFPGRFSGRQFSNSRSEMNVSTLELGDSALYLCASSYLPRGVGGPNTGELFFGEGSRLTVL.

On this clone: A junction boundary mismatches the germline segment, possibly from a read error. This CDR3 reads CASIISSDRVNQPQHF. CDR3 sequence (DNA): TGTGCCAGTATTATATCTTCCGACAGGGTGAATCAGCCCCAGCATTTT. The chain joins TRBV19 to TRBJ1-5, with 7 bases that match TRBD1. The CDR3 sequence is 16 residues long. CDR1 LNHDA and CDR2 SQIVND come from the germline V gene (reference sequence).

The CDR3 DNA reads TGTGCCAGCAGCGACCGGACAGGGGTGATCAATCAGCCCCAGCATTTT. The encoded protein is CASSDRTGVINQPQHF. The rearrangement joins TRBV2 to TRBJ1-5; 9 nucleotides align to TRBD1. This CDR3 region has 16 residues. The trim removed 6 bases at V and 3 bases at J, leaving 9 bases unmatched. The germline CDR1 and CDR2 sequences are SNHLY and FYNNEI.

This chain joins TRBV6-5 and TRBJ2-7; D may be TRBD1 or TRBD2 (6 bases each). Germline CDR1 MNHEY, CDR2 SVGAGI. Trimming pared 0 bases from V and 3 bases from J, leaving 15 bases between. The CDR3 contains 16 residues. DNA of the CDR3: TGTGCCAGCAGTTACTCCGGGGGCTGGGGGAACTACGAGCAGTACTTC. It is translated as CASSYSGGWGNYEQYF.